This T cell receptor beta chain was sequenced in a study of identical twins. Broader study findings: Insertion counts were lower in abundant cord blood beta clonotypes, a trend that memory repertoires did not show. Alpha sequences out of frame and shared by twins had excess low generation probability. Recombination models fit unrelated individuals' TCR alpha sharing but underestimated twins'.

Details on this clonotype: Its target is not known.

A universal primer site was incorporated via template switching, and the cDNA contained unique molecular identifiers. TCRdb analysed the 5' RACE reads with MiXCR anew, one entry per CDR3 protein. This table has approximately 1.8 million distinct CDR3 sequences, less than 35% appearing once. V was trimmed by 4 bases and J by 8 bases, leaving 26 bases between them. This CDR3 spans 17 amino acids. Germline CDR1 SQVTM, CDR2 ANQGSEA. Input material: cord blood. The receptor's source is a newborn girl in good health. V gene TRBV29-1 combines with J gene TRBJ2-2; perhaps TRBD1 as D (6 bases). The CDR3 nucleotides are TGCAGCGTTGCTTTTTGGGACACCGCGGCACCGGGTGGGGAGCTGTTTTTT. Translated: CSVAFWDTAAPGGELFF.